This record concerns one TCR beta chain sequence. Antigen: not known. There are 14 residues in the CDR3. Germline lookup yields CDR1 MNHNS and CDR2 SASEGT. Trimming took 6 bases from V and 0 from J, leaving 10 bases between them. These data come from a study of vaccination and CD4 T cells after COVID-19. In the study overall: Each participant was administered two doses of a vaccine, which was either BNT162b2 or mRNA-1273. Stimulation of the cells used overlapping spike peptide pools from SARS-CoV-2 and from the common cold coronaviruses HCoV-NL63, HCoV-OC43 and HCoV-229E.

Sequencing of cultured CD4+ T cell DNA used the Oncomine TCR Beta short-read assay. TCRdb redid the calling of the PCR reads with MiXCR, one entry per CDR3 protein. Of 10,000 to 15,000 distinct CDR3 sequences listed, roughly three fifths are singletons. Study-wide points: Detection of a median around 86% of reactive clones in convalescent patients was confined to the period after vaccination.

Stated treatment: roughly nine-day PBMC culture with coronavirus spike peptide pools or control peptides (ViraFEST assay). PBMCs, plated at two million per well, were grown in the presence of approximately 10 IU/ml IL-2 and 9.5 to 10 ug/ml peptide pools. The sample comprised CD4+ T cells from blood, cultured in vitro. The clonotype was recovered from a human donor who had recovered from COVID-19. The chain couples TRBV6-1 to TRBJ2-3; D remains unclear. Written as DNA, the CDR3 is TGTGCCAGCAGCTCCACTGGTAGCACAGATACGCAGTATTTT. Amino acids: CASSSTGSTDTQYF.